This entry lists 29 T cell receptor beta chains sequenced from one sample in a study of T cells in Graves' hyperthyroidism and ophthalmopathy. Amplified TCR beta CDR3 regions derived from RNA transcripts. An initial round of RT-PCR targeting the TCR CDR3 relied on the HTBI primer set. TCRdb recomputed calls from the multiplex PCR reads with MiXCR, one row per CDR3 protein. The sample includes 310,000 or so distinct CDR3 sequences, over 15% of them seen just once. The sample comprised blood. These receptors all come from a woman aged 55-69 years with Graves' ophthalmopathy.

The rearrangement uses TRBV3-1 and TRBJ1-2; D gene unclear. The length of the CDR3 is 14 residues. Germline V CDR1 and CDR2: LGHDT, YNNKEL (reference sequence). Deletions cut 1 base from V and 3 bases from J, with 9 bases between. Written as DNA, the CDR3 is TGTGCCAGCAGCCAAGGGCAGAGCTACTATGGCTACACCTTC. It codes for CASSQGQSYYGYTF.

This clonotype was counted ten times or more. The gene calls are TRBV12-3 or TRBV12-4 and TRBJ2-7, with 7 bases identical to TRBD2. Trimming removed 3 bases from V and 5 bases from J; junction bases left unmatched: 7. This CDR3 region has 14 residues. CDR3 nucleotides: TGTGCCAGCAGTTTGGGGGGGGGTGTCCACGAGCAGTACTTC. This translates into CASSLGGGVHEQYF.

This clonotype occurred many times. The chain combines TRBV5-1 with TRBJ2-5; tentative D call: TRBD2 (5 bases). Germline values: CDR1 SGHRS, CDR2 YFSETQ. The CDR3 is 14 residues long. Trimming removed 0 bases at V and 4 bases at J, with 10 bases between. The CDR3 DNA reads as TGCGCCAGCAGCTTGGGTAGCGCTCGAGAGACCCAGTACTTC. Translation: CASSLGSARETQYF.

The rearrangement joins TRBV4-3 to TRBJ1-5; D not resolved. Trimming stripped 1 base from V and 3 bases from J, with 10 bases between. Per the germline V gene, CDR1 is LGHNA and CDR2 is YSLEER. The CDR3 runs to 15 residues. The CDR3 DNA reads TGCGCCAGCAGCCAAGTACACCGCGCCAATCAGCCCCAGCATTTT. The encoded protein is CASSQVHRANQPQHF.

The chain joins TRBV7-8 to TRBJ2-7; possible D gene TRBD1, 8 bases. V lost 5 bases to trimming and J lost 4 bases, with 18 bases between them. The germline V gene has CDR1 SGHVS and CDR2 FQNEAQ. The CDR3 totals 15 residues. For the CDR3, the DNA is TGTGCCAGCAGCGGAATCGGACAGGGAGGGTACGAGCAGTACTTC. Its translation is CASSGIGQGGYEQYF.

Ten or more counts support this clonotype. DNA of the CDR3: TGCAGCGGACAGGAGATGAGGGAGACCCAGTACTTC. Its translation is CSGQEMRETQYF. This sequence joins TRBV29-1 and TRBJ2-5; D perhaps matches TRBD1 (6 bases). There are 12 residues in the CDR3. The V gene lost 7 bases and the J gene lost 5 bases, with 14 bases spanning the gap. The germline gives CDR1 SQVTM, CDR2 ANQGSEA.

This clonotype was observed many times. This chain uses TRBV11-2 with TRBJ2-3, with D unclear. Germline CDR1 SGHAT, CDR2 FQNNGV. The CDR3 is 16 amino acids. With 0 bases removed from V and 0 bases from J, the gap between germline ends came to 10 bases. CDR3 coding DNA: TGTGCCAGCAGCTTAGATGCGAGAGCCAGCACAGATACGCAGTATTTT. Translation: CASSLDARASTDTQYF.

This clonotype was picked up a small number of times. The chain has TRBV24-1 and TRBJ2-1, with 8 bases that match TRBD1. CDR3 length equals 16 residues. Germline V gene data show CDR1 as KGHDR and CDR2 as SFDVKD. J gave up 9 bases and V 3 bases, and 12 bases lay outside the gene matches. CDR3 bases: TGTGCCACCAGTGATCCCCAACAGGGGGGTGGATTTGAGCAGTTCTTC. It codes for CATSDPQQGGGFEQFF.

This clonotype was found once. This clone may be a read error of a much larger clone one base away. The chain combines TRBV5-1 with TRBJ1-6; 9 bases match TRBD1. CDR3 length: 15 amino acids. Germline values: CDR1 SGHRS, CDR2 YFSETQ. The DNA of the CDR3 is TGCTCCAGCAGCTTGACTACAGGGGGCTATTCACCCCTCCACTTT. It yields the protein CSSSLTTGGYSPLHF.

This clonotype was recorded a few times. The chain has TRBV7-6 and TRBJ1-6; no reliable D call. Germline V lookup: CDR1 SGHVS, CDR2 FNYEAQ. V was clipped by 2 bases and J by 10 bases, with 15 bases between them. The CDR3 loop spans 15 amino acids. CDR3 sequence: CASSLSRTADSPLHF. CDR3 DNA: TGTGCCAGCAGCTTATCGCGGACGGCGGACTCACCCCTCCACTTT.

The chain employs TRBV20-1 and TRBJ2-1; weak D call: TRBD2 (6 bases). This CDR3 region has 12 residues. Germline V gene sequence: CDR1 DFQATT, CDR2 SNEGSKA (reference sequence). V dropped 0 bases and J dropped 7 bases, with 7 bases sitting between them. Here the CDR3 reads CSARDRENEQFF. Here the CDR3 DNA reads TGCAGTGCTAGAGATCGGGAGAATGAGCAGTTCTTC.

V gene TRBV11-2 combines with J gene TRBJ2-3; D unresolved. The CDR3 has 15 amino acids. CDR1 is SGHAT and CDR2 is FQNNGV in the germline V gene. V lost 5 bases to trimming and J lost 6 bases, with 18 bases between them. The CDR3 is CASSRSVERRDTQYF. DNA of the CDR3: TGTGCCAGCAGCCGGAGCGTTGAGAGAAGGGATACGCAGTATTTT.

This clonotype appeared many times. The V and J genes are TRBV30 and TRBJ2-3, with 7 bases lining up with TRBD2. This CDR3 is built from 16 residues. The trim removed 3 bases at V and 8 bases at J, leaving 17 bases unmatched. Germline CDR1 and CDR2: GTSNPN and SVGIG (reference sequence). CDR3 protein: CAWRPRTSQRGGTQYF. The CDR3 DNA sequence: TGTGCCTGGAGACCCCGGACGTCCCAGCGGGGTGGTACGCAGTATTTT.

This clonotype was detected only a few times. The V and J genes are TRBV3-1 and TRBJ2-7, with 9 bases matching TRBD2. The germline V gene encodes CDR1 LGHDT and CDR2 YNNKEL (reference sequence). This CDR3 spans 19 amino acids. V lost 0 bases, J lost 2 bases, and 14 bases stayed unmatched. In DNA, the CDR3 is TGTGCCAGCAGCCAAGATCTTGGCGGGGGGGCGTTAACCCCCTACGAGCAGTACTTC. Translated: CASSQDLGGGALTPYEQYF.

For this clonotype: The junction and the germline gene differ at one end; a read error may be behind it. The chain has TRBV7-3 and TRBJ1-3, with 7 bases identical to TRBD1. The CDR3 consists of 16 residues. Germline V gives CDR1 SGHTA, CDR2 FQGTGA. In nucleotides, the CDR3 is TGTGCCAGCAGCTACACCGAACAGGGGTCTGGAGACACCATATATTTT. Translating gives CASSYTEQGSGDTIYF. Supplemented by reference TRBV7-3 and TRBJ1-3, the full variable domain reads GAGVSQTPSNKVTEKGKYVELRCDPISGHTALYWYRQSLGQGPEFLIYFQGTGAADDSGLPNDRFFAVRPEGSVSTLKIQRTERGDSAVYLCASSYTEQGSGDTIYFGEGSWLTVV.

This clonotype has at least ten counts. The chain recombines TRBV6-1 with TRBJ2-3, with 8 bases lining up with TRBD1. This CDR3 comprises 14 residues. Germline CDR1 MNHNS, CDR2 SASEGT. The V and J ends lost 6 bases and 1 base, in that order; junction bases with no gene match: 3. This CDR3 is CASRQTGGTDTQYF. CDR3 in DNA: TGTGCCAGCAGACAGACAGGGGGCACAGATACGCAGTATTTT.

This clonotype was counted many times. Compared with germline, one end of the junction differs, possibly owing to a read error. This chain links TRBV5-1 with TRBJ2-5; D is possibly TRBD1 or TRBD2 (5 bases each). The CDR3 spans 14 residues. Germline CDR1 reads SGHRS; CDR2 reads YFSETQ. The CDR3 DNA reads TGCGCCAGCAGCCTGGAAACGGGGCAAGGGACCCAGTACTTC. This encodes CASSLETGQGTQYF.

The V call is TRBV24-1, the J call TRBJ2-6, with TRBD2 as a possible D gene (6 bases). From germline, CDR1 is KGHDR and CDR2 SFDVKD. The CDR3 is 19 residues long. Trimming took off 3 bases at V and 4 bases at J, with 21 bases between the two ends. The CDR3 nucleotides read TGTGCCACCAGTGATGGGGACTGGGCAACGCTAAAGGGGGCCAACGTCCTGACTTTC. Translation: CATSDGDWATLKGANVLTF.

Ten or more counts support this clonotype. The chain is built from TRBV24-1 and TRBJ2-3, with 7 nucleotides matching TRBD2. Trimming at V came to 2 bases and at J to 2 bases, leaving 6 bases not matched to a gene. The CDR3 spans 16 residues. Germline CDR1 reads KGHDR; CDR2 reads SFDVKD. CDR3 amino acids: CATSDSASGYTDTQYF. The CDR3, as DNA: TGTGCCACCAGTGATTCGGCTAGCGGATACACAGATACGCAGTATTTT.

This clonotype was counted many times. The J gene is TRBJ2-3, the V gene TRBV7-2; perhaps TRBD2 as D (5 bases). CDR3 size: 13 residues. Germline-derived CDR1 and CDR2 are SGHTA and FQGNSA. Trimming took off 3 bases at V and 8 bases at J, with 12 bases between the two ends. The CDR3 protein is CASSFLAGPTQYF. The CDR3 DNA follows: TGTGCCAGCAGCTTTCTTGCGGGCCCTACGCAGTATTTT. Combining the CDR3 with reference TRBV7-2 and TRBJ2-3 gives the whole variable domain GAGVSQSPSNKVTEKGKDVELRCDPISGHTALYWYRQSLGQGLEFLIYFQGNSAPDKSGLPSDRFSAERTGGSVSTLTIQRTQQEDSAVYLCASSFLAGPTQYFGPGTRLTVL.

This clonotype appeared many times. V usage is TRBV7-2 and J usage is TRBJ2-3; no clear D. The CDR3 is 14 amino acids. V was shortened by 5 bases and J by 6 bases, with 15 bases between the two germline ends. In germline, CDR1 is SGHTA, CDR2 FQGNSA. DNA of the CDR3: TGTGCCAGCAGCCGAATGGGGTTTACGGATACGCAGTATTTT. This translates into CASSRMGFTDTQYF.

The table lists this clonotype with many counts. V gene TRBV6-2 or TRBV6-3 combines with J gene TRBJ2-7, with 8 bases aligning to TRBD2. From germline, CDR1 is MNHEY and CDR2 SVGEGT. The CDR3 spans 14 residues. V lost 10 bases to trimming and J lost 2 bases; unmatched junction nucleotides: 10. CDR3 in DNA: TGTGCCACCATTGGACTAGCCTTCACCTACGAGCAGTACTTC. This translates into CATIGLAFTYEQYF.

In this sample, this clonotype turned up many times. V is TRBV20-1 and J is TRBJ1-1, with a tentative D call TRBD1 (6 bases). The V end lost 3 bases, the J end lost 1 base, and 21 bases lay between the germline ends. The CDR3 has 17 residues. In germline, CDR1 is DFQATT, CDR2 SNEGSKA (reference sequence). In nucleotides, the CDR3 is TGCAGTGCTAGTATAGGGGGAGTTATTGATGAGAACACTGAAGCTTTCTTT. Amino acids: CSASIGGVIDENTEAFF.

This clonotype was seen at least ten times. The chain uses TRBV2 and TRBJ1-5, with a tentative D call TRBD1 (5 bases). V was shortened by 7 bases and J by 2 bases, with 12 bases between the two germline ends. The CDR3 spans 14 residues. CDR1 is SNHLY, CDR2 FYNNEI, per germline. The CDR3 coding sequence is TGTGCCAGCAACCAGGGAGGCGGCAATCAGCCCCAGCATTTT. Translated: CASNQGGGNQPQHF.

In its sample, this clonotype was seen many times. CDR3 in amino acids: CASTTGPNEKLFF. The CDR3 DNA sequence: TGCGCCAGCACGACAGGGCCTAATGAAAAACTGTTTTTT. The chain carries TRBV5-1 and TRBJ1-4; 7 nucleotides agree with TRBD1. Trimming at V came to 6 bases and at J to 3 bases, leaving 2 bases not matched to a gene. Germline CDR1 reads SGHRS; CDR2 reads YFSETQ. This CDR3 has 13 amino acids. The whole variable domain, filled in from reference TRBV5-1 and TRBJ1-4, reads KAGVTQTPRYLIKTRGQQVTLSCSPISGHRSVSWYQQTPGQGLQFLFEYFSETQRNKGNFPGRFSGRQFSNSRSEMNVSTLELGDSALYLCASTTGPNEKLFFGSGTQLSVL.

This clonotype was detected ten times or more. V is TRBV5-8 and J is TRBJ1-2; 7 nucleotides agree with TRBD1. The CDR3 loop spans 16 amino acids. Trimming cost V 1 base and J 0 bases; bases outside gene matches: 6. CDR1 and CDR2 from the germline V gene are SGHTS and YDEGEE. CDR3 nucleotide sequence: TGTGCCAGCAGCTTGACCGGGACAGCATCTAACTATGGCTACACCTTC. It translates to CASSLTGTASNYGYTF. Full variable domain (missing parts from reference TRBV5-8 and TRBJ1-2): EAGVTQSPTHLIKTRGQQATLRCSPISGHTSVYWYQQALGLGLQFLLWYDEGEERNRGNFPPRFSGRQFPNYSSELNVNALELEDSALYLCASSLTGTASNYGYTFGSGTRLTVV.

The rearrangement joins TRBV19 to TRBJ1-3; 7 bases match TRBD1. The J segment lost 0 bases and the V segment lost 4 bases, leaving 3 bases of the junction unmatched. The germline CDR1 and CDR2 sequences are LNHDA and SQIVND (reference sequence). The CDR3 is made up of 15 amino acids. The CDR3 loop reads CASSTGQFSGNTIYF. DNA for the CDR3: TGTGCCAGTAGTACGGGACAGTTCTCTGGAAACACCATATATTTT.

This clonotype was detected many times. The V call is TRBV4-2, the J call TRBJ2-7; no clear D gene. V was trimmed by 3 bases and J by 7 bases, leaving 16 bases between them. CDR3 size: 14 residues. Germline V gene lookup returns CDR1 LGHNA and CDR2 YNFKEQ. As DNA, the CDR3 is TGTGCCAGCAGCCAGGACCGGAATGTCCTTGAGCAGTACTTC. Encoded protein: CASSQDRNVLEQYF.

Many counts were recorded for this clonotype. This chain connects TRBV11-2 to TRBJ2-3; TRBD2 might be the D (5 bases). Trimming removed 1 base from V and 8 bases from J, with 7 bases in between. The CDR3 loop spans 12 amino acids. Germline V gives CDR1 SGHAT, CDR2 FQNNGV. The chain's CDR3 is CASSLVGVTQYF. Here the CDR3 DNA reads TGTGCCAGCAGCTTAGTCGGGGTTACGCAGTATTTT.